This T cell receptor (beta chain) was sequenced during a study of blood T cell repertoires in COVID-19. The protocol was immunoSEQ multiplex PCR, while the TCRdb copy is restricted to in-frame clones and leaves out a portion. The repertoire has 350,000 to 500,000 clones, 80% to 90% of them found once; the top ten carry about 0.91%. In germline, CDR1 is GTSNPN, CDR2 SVGIG (reference sequence). The CDR3 has 13 amino acids. Trimming shortened V by 7 bases and J by 0 bases, and 10 bases separated the two germline ends. This rearrangement joins TRBV30 to TRBJ2-1; perhaps TRBD2 as D (6 bases). The sequenced sample was peripheral blood. The sequence derives from a man in his late teens or twenties with COVID-19, enrolled during active disease. CDR3 sequence reads: CASLAGSYNEQFF. The CDR3 nucleotides read TGTGCCTCACTAGCAGGCTCCTACAATGAGCAGTTCTTC. The full variable domain, rest sourced from reference TRBV30 and TRBJ2-1, is SQTIHQWPATLVQPVGSPLSLECTVEGTSNPNLYWYRQAAGRGLQLLFYSVGIGQISSEVPQNLSASRPQDRQFILSSKKLLLSDSGFYLCASLAGSYNEQFFGPGTRLTVL.